This T cell receptor beta chain was recorded in a study of Graves' ophthalmopathy and Graves' hyperthyroidism. Study-wide context: The blood sample was drawn at first diagnosis and before any treatment.

PBMCs had their origin in fresh peripheral blood (roughly 10 ml). The CDR3 extends over 15 amino acids. V was pared by 3 bases and J by 3 bases, with 15 bases between. Germline V gene sequence: CDR1 LGHNT, CDR2 FRNRAP. This clonotype came up many times. What it binds is not known. Overall study findings and caveats: Detection in blood was also observed for most expanded thyroid clonotypes above 0.001 frequency. Built on 13 signatures, a model told ophthalmopathy apart from stable hyperthyroidism with approximately 85% sensitivity and around 80% specificity.

Scientists amplified the TCR beta CDR3 regions from RNA transcripts. First-round RT-PCR relied on HTBI primers, and a second-round multiplex PCR came next. TCRdb fed the multiplex PCR reads into MiXCR, producing one record per CDR3 protein. The sample has 350,000 or so distinct CDR3 sequences; about 17% are singletons. The receptor's source is an adult man with Graves' ophthalmopathy. The chain joins TRBV12-5 to TRBJ2-7; unclear D gene. What was sequenced was peripheral blood. The CDR3 is CASGFAHPTIYEQYF. The CDR3 bases are TGTGCTAGTGGTTTTGCCCACCCCACCATCTACGAGCAGTACTTC.